Sequencing of this TCR beta chain was carried out in a study of human T cells and chemical hapten exposure. TCRdb reanalysed the RACE reads using MiXCR and keeps one entry per CDR3 protein. The profile covers about 120,000 distinct CDR3 sequences, with roughly 13% appearing a single time and around 2.8% taken by the ten largest. The germline V gene has CDR1 LGHNA and CDR2 YNFKEQ. V gave up 4 bases and J gave up 8 bases, with 9 bases separating them. This CDR3 comprises 12 residues. Time point described: pre-sensitization, week 0. Noted treatment: therapeutic diphenylcyclopropenone sensitization with weekly scalp DPC.

The V call is TRBV4-2, the J call TRBJ2-1; no clear D. This clonotype was obtained from a woman aged 18-29 years with alopecia areata. Some clones in this sample may be carry-over from other donors' samples. Sequencing used whole blood, obtained in connection with sensitization to the hapten diphenylcyclopropenone (DPC). In DNA form, the CDR3 reads TGTGCCAGCAGCCCAACTCAGGATGAGCAGTTCTTC. Amino acid sequence: CASSPTQDEQFF.